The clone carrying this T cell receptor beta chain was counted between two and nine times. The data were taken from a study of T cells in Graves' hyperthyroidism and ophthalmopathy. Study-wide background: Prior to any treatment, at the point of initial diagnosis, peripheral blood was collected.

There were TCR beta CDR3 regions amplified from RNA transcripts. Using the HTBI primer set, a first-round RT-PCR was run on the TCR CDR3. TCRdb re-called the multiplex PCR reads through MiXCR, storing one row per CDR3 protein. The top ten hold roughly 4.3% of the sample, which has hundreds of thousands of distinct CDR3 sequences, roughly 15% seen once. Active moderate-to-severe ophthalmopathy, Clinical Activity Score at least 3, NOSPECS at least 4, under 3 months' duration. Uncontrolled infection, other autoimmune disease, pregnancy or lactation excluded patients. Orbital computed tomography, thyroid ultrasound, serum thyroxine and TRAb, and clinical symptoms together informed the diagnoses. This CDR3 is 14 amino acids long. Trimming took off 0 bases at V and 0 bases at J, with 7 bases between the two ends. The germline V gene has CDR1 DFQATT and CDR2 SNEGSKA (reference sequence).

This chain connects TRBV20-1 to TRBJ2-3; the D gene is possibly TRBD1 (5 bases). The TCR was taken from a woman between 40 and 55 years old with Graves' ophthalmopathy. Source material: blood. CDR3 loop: CSARDDRSTDTQYF. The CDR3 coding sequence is TGCAGTGCTAGAGACGACAGAAGCACAGATACGCAGTATTTT.